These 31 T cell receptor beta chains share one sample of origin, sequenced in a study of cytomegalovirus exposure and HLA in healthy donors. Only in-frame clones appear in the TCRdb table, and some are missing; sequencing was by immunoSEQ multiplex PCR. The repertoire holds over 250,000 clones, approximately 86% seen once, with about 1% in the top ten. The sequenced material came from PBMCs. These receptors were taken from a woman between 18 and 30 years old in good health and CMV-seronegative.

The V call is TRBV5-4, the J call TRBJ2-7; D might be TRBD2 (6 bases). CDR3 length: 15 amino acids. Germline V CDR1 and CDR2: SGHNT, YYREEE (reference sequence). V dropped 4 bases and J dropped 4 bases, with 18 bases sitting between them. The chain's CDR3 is CASSAAEGGGYEQYF. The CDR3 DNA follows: TGTGCCAGCAGCGCGGCTGAAGGTGGGGGGTACGAGCAGTACTTC.

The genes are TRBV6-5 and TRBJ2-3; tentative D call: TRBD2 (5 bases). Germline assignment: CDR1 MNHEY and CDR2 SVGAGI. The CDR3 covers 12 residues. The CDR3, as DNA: TGTGCTGCGGGCGGTCCCACAGATACGCAGTATTTT. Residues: CAAGGPTDTQYF.

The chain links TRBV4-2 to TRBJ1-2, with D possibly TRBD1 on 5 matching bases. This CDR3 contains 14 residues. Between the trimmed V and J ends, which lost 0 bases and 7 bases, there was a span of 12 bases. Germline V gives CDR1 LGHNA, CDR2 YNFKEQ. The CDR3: CASSQEGREGGYTF. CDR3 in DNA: TGTGCCAGCAGCCAAGAAGGCAGGGAGGGTGGCTACACCTTC.

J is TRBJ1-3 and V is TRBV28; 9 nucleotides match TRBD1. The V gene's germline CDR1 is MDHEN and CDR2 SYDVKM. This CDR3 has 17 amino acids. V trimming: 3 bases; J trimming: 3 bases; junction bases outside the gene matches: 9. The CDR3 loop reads CASSFPSTGGRGNTIYF. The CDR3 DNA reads TGTGCCAGCAGTTTTCCTTCGACAGGGGGACGTGGAAACACCATATATTTT. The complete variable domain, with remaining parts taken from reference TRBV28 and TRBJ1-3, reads DVKVTQSSRYLVKRTGEKVFLECVQDMDHENMFWYRQDPGLGLRLIYFSYDVKMKEKGDIPEGYSVSREKKERFSLILESASTNQTSMYLCASSFPSTGGRGNTIYFGEGSWLTVV.

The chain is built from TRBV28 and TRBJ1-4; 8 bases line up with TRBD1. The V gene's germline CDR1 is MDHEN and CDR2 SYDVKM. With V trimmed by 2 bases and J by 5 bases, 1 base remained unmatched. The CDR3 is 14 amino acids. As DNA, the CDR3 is TGTGCCAGCAGTTTAGGACAGGGAAATGAAAAACTGTTTTTT. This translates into CASSLGQGNEKLFF.

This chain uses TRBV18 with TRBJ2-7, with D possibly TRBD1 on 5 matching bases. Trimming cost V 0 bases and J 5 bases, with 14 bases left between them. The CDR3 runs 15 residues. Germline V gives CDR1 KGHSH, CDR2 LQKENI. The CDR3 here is CASSPPSRGFNEQYF. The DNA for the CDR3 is TGTGCCAGCTCACCACCGTCAAGGGGCTTCAACGAGCAGTACTTC. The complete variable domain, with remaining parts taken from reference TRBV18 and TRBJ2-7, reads NAGVMQNPRHLVRRRGQEARLRCSPMKGHSHVYWYRQLPEEGLKFMVYLQKENIIDESGMPKERFSAEFPKEGPSILRIQQVVRGDSAAYFCASSPPSRGFNEQYFGPGTRLTVT.

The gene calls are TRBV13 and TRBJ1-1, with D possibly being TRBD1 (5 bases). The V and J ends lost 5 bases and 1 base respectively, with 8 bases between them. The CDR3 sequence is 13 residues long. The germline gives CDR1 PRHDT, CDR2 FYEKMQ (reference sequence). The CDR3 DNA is TGTGCCAGCAGCCTTCAGGGGAACACTGAAGCTTTCTTT. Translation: CASSLQGNTEAFF.

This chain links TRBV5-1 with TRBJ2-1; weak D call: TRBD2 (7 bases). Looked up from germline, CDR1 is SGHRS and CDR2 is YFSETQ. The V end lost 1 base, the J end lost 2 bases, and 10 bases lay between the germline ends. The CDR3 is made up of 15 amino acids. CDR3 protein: CASSLSGGAYNEQFF. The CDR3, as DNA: TGCGCCAGCAGCTTGTCGGGGGGCGCCTACAATGAGCAGTTCTTC.

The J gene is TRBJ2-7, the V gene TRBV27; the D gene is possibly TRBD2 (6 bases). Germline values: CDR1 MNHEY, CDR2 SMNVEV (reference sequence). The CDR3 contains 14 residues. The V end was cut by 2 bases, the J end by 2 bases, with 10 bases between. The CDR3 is CASSLKAGPYEQYF. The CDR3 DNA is TGTGCCAGCAGTTTAAAAGCGGGCCCCTACGAGCAGTACTTC.

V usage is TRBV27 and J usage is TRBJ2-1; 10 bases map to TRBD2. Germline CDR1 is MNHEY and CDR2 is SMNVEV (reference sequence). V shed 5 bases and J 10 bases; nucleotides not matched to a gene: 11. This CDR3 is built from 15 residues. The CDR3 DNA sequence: TGTGCCAGCAGTGACCTAGCGGGAGCCAGAGAAGAGCAGTTCTTC. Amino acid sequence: CASSDLAGAREEQFF.

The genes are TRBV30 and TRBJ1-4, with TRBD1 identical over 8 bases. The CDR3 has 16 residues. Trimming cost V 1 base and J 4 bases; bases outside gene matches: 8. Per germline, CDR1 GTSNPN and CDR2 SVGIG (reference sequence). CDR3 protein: CAWSEGRGHGNEKLFF. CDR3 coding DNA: TGTGCCTGGAGTGAGGGCAGGGGGCATGGTAATGAAAAACTGTTTTTT.

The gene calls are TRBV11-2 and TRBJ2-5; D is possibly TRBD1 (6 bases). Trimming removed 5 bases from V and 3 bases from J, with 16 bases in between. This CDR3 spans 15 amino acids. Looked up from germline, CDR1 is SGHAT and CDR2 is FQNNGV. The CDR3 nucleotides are TGTGCCAGCAGCCACGGACAGCAATGGGAAGAGACCCAGTACTTC. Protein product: CASSHGQQWEETQYF.

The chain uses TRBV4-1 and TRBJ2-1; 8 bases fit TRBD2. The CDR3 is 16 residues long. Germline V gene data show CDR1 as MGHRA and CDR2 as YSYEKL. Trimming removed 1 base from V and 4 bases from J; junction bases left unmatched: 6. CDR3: CASSQVAAGGYNEQFF. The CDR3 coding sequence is TGCGCCAGCAGCCAAGTGGCTGCGGGAGGTTACAATGAGCAGTTCTTC.

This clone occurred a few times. This CDR3 reads CAFQKGTGQETQYF. The CDR3 DNA follows: TGTGCCTTCCAAAAGGGGACAGGGCAAGAGACCCAGTACTTC. The chain is built from TRBV10-3 and TRBJ2-5; 9 bases map to TRBD1. This CDR3 is built from 14 residues. Trimming removed 11 bases from V and 2 bases from J; junction bases left unmatched: 9. CDR1 is ENHRY and CDR2 is SYGVKD in the germline V gene.

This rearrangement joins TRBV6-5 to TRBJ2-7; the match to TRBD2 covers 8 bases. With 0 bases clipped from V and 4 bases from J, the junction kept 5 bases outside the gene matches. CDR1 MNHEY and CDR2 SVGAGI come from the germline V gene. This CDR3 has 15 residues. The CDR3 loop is CASSYSREGLYEQYF. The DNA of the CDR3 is TGTGCCAGCAGTTACTCACGGGAGGGCCTGTACGAGCAGTACTTC.

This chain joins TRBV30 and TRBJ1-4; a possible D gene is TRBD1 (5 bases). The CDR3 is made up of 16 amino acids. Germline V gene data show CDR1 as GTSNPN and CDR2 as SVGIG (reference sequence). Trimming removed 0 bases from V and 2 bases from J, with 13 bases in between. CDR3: CAWSVLGLLTNEKLFF. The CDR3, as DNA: TGTGCCTGGAGTGTACTGGGACTCTTGACTAATGAAAAACTGTTTTTT.

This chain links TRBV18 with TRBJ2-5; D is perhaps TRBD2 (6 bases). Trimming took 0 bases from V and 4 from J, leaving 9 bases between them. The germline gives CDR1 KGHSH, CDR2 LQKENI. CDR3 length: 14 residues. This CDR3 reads CASSPPAAGETQYF. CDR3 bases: TGTGCCAGCTCACCACCGGCAGCGGGAGAGACCCAGTACTTC.

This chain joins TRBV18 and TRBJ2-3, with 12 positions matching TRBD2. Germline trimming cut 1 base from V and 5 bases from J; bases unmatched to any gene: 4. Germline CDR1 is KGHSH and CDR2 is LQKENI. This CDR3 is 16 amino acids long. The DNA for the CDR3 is TGTGCCAGCTCACCACGGACTAGCGGGGCGGGAGATACGCAGTATTTT. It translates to CASSPRTSGAGDTQYF.

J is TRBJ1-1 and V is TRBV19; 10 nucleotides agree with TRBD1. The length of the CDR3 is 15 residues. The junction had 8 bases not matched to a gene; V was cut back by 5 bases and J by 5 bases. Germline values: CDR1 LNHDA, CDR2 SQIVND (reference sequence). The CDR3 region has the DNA TGTGCCAGTAGTGCGAGGGACAGGGGTTGGACTGAAGCTTTCTTT. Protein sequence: CASSARDRGWTEAFF.

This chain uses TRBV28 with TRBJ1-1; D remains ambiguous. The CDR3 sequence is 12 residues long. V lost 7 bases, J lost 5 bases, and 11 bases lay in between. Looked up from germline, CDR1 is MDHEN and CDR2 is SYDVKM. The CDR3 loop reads CASKPLETEAFF. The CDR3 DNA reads TGTGCCAGCAAACCACTGGAGACTGAAGCTTTCTTT.

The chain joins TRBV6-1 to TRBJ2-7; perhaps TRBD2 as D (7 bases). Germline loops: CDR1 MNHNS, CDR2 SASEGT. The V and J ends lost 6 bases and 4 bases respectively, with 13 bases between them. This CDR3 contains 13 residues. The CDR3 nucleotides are TGTGCCAGCAGGGCCGGGGGGCGGTACGAGCAGTACTTC. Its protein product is CASRAGGRYEQYF.

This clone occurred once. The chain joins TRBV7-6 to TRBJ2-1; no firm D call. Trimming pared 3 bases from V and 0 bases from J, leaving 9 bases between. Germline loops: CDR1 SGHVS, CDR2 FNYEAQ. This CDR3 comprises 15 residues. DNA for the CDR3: TGTGCCAGCAGCTTGGTGCCGAGCTCCTACAATGAGCAGTTCTTC. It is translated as CASSLVPSSYNEQFF.

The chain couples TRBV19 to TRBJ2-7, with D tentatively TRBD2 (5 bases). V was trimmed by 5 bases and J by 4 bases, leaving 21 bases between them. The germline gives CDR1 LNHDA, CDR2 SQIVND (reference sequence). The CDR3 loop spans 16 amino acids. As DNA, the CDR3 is TGTGCCAGTAGTTTAAGCGGCACCTCCTTTTTTTACGAGCAGTACTTC. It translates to CASSLSGTSFFYEQYF.

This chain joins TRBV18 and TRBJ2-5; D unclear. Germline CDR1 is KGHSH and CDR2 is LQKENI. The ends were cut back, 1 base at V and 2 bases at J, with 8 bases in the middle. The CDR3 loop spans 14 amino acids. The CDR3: CASSPQYGQETQYF. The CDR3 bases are TGTGCCAGCTCACCACAATACGGGCAAGAGACCCAGTACTTC.

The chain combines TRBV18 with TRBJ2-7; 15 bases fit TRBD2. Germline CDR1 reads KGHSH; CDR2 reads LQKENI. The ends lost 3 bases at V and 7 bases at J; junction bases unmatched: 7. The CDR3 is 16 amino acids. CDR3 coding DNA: TGTGCCAGCTCACCCCCGGGACTAGCGGGAGGCCTGGAGCAGTACTTC. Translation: CASSPPGLAGGLEQYF.

CDR3: CASSSPDYGYTF. In DNA form, the CDR3 reads TGTGCCAGCAGTTCCCCGGACTATGGCTACACCTTC. This rearrangement joins TRBV6-6 to TRBJ1-2, with D uncertain. This CDR3 is 12 amino acids long. V was clipped by 4 bases and J by 3 bases, with 6 bases between them. Germline V CDR1 and CDR2: MNHNY, SVGAGI (reference sequence).

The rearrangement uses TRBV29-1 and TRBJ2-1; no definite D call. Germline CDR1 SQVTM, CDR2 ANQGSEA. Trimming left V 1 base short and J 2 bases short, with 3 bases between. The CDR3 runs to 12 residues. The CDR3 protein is CSVEAAYNEQFF. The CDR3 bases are TGCAGCGTTGAAGCGGCCTACAATGAGCAGTTCTTC.

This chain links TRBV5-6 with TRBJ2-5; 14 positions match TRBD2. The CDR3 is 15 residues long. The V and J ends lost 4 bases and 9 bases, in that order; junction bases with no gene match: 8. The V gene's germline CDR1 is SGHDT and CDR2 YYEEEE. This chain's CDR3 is CASSVGLAGGVAQYF. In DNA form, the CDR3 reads TGTGCCAGCAGCGTAGGACTAGCGGGAGGTGTGGCCCAGTACTTC.

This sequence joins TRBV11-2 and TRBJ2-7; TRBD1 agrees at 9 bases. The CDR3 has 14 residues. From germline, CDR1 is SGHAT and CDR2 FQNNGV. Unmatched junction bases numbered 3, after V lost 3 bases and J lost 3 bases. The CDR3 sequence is CASSFTGGVYEQYF. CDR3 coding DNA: TGTGCCAGCAGCTTTACAGGGGGCGTCTACGAGCAGTACTTC. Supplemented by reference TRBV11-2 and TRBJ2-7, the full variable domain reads EAGVAQSPRYKIIEKRQSVAFWCNPISGHATLYWYQQILGQGPKLLIQFQNNGVVDDSQLPKDRFSAERLKGVDSTLKIQPAKLEDSAVYLCASSFTGGVYEQYFGPGTRLTVT.

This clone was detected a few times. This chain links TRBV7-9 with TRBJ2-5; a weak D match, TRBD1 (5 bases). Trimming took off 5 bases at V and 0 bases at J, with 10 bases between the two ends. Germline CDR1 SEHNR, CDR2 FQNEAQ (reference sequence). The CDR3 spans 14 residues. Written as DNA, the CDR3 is TGTGCCAGCAGCCCGGACACCGACCAAGAGACCCAGTACTTC. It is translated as CASSPDTDQETQYF.

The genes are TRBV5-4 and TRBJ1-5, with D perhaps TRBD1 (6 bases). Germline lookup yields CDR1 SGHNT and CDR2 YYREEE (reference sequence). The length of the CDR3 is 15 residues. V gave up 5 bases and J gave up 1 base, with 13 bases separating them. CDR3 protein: CASSRGGASNQPQHF. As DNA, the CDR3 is TGTGCCAGCAGTAGGGGGGGCGCGAGCAATCAGCCCCAGCATTTT.